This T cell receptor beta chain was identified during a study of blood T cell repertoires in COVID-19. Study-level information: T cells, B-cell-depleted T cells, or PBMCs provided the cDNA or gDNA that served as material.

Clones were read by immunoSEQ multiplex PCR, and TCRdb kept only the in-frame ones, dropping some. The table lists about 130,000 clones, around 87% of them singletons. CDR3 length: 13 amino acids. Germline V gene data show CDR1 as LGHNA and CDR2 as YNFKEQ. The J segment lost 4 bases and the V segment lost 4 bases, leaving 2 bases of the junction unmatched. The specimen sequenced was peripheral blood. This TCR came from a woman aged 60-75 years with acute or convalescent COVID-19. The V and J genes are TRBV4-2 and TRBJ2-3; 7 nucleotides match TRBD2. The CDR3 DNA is TGTGCCAGCAGCCGCCGGGGGGCAGATACGCAGTATTTT. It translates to CASSRRGADTQYF.